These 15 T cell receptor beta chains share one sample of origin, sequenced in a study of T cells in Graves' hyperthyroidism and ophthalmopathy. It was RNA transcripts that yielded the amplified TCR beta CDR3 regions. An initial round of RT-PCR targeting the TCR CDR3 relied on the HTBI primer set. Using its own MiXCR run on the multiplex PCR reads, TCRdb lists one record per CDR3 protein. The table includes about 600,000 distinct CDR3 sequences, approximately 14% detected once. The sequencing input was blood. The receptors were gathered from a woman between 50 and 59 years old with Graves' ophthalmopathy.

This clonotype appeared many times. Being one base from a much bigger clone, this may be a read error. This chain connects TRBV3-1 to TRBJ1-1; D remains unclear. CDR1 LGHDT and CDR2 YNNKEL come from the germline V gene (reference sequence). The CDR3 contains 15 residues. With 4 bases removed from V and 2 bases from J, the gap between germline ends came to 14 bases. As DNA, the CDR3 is TGTGCCAGCAGCCTAAGACCGAATATAAACACTGAAGCTTTCTTT. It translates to CASSLRPNINTEAFF.

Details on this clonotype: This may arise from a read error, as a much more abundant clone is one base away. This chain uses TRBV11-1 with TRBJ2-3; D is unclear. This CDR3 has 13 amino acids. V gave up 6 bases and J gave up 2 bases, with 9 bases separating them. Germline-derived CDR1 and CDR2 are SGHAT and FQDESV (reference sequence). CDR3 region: CASRVQATDTQYF. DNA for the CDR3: TGTGCCAGCAGGGTCCAGGCCACAGATACGCAGTATTTT.

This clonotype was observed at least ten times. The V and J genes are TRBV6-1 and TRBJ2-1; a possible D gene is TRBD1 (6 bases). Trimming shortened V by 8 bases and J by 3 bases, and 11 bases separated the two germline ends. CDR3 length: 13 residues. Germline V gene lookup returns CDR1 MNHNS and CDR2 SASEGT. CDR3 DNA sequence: TGTGCCAGCTCCCGGGACAACTACAATGAGCAGTTCTTC. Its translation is CASSRDNYNEQFF.

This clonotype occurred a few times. The CDR3 here is CARNRDRGNSPLHF. The CDR3 nucleotides read TGTGCCAGAAACCGGGACCGCGGTAATTCACCCCTCCACTTT. This chain connects TRBV6-1 to TRBJ1-6; a possible D gene is TRBD1 (5 bases). The CDR3 spans 14 residues. In germline, CDR1 is MNHNS, CDR2 SASEGT. Trimming shortened V by 9 bases and J by 6 bases, and 15 bases separated the two germline ends.

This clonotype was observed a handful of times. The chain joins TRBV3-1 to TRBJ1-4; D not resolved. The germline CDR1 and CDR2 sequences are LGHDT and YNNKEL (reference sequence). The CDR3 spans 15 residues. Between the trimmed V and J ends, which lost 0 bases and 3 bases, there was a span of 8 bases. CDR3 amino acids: CASSQEGGANEKLFF. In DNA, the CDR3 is TGTGCCAGCAGCCAAGAGGGAGGTGCTAATGAAAAACTGTTTTTT.

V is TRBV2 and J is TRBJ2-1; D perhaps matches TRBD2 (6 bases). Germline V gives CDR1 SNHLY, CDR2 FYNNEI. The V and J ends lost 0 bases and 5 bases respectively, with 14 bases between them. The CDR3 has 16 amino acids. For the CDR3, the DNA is TGTGCCAGCAGTGAAGCGCCGGGACTCATCGACAATGAGCAGTTCTTC. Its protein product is CASSEAPGLIDNEQFF.

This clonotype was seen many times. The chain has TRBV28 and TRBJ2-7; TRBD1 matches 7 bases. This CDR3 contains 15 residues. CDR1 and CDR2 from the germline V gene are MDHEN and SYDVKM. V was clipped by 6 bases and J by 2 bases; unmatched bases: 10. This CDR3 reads CASRGSRQGPYEQYF. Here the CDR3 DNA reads TGTGCCAGCAGGGGGAGTAGACAGGGACCCTACGAGCAGTACTTC. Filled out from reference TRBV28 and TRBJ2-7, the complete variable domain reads DVKVTQSSRYLVKRTGEKVFLECVQDMDHENMFWYRQDPGLGLRLIYFSYDVKMKEKGDIPEGYSVSREKKERFSLILESASTNQTSMYLCASRGSRQGPYEQYFGPGTRLTVT.

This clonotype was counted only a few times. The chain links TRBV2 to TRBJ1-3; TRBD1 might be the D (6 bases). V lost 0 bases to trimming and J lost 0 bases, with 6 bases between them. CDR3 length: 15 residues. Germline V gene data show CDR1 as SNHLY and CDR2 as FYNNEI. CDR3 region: CASSEAGASGNTIYF. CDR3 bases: TGTGCCAGCAGTGAAGCGGGGGCCTCTGGAAACACCATATATTTT.

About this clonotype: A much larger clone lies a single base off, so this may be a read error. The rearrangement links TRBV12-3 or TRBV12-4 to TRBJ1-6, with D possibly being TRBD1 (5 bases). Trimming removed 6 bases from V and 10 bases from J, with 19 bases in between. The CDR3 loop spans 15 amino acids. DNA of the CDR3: TGTGCCAGCAGCCAGGGCCAGGGCCCGGTCTCACCCCTCCACTTT. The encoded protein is CASSQGQGPVSPLHF.

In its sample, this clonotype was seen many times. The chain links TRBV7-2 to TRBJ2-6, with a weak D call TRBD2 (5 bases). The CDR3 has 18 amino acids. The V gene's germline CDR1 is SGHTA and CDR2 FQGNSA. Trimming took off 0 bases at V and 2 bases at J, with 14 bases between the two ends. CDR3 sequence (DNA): TGTGCCAGCAGCTTAGCGAGGGTTCTGGCCCCTGGGGCCAACGTCCTGACTTTC. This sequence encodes CASSLARVLAPGANVLTF.

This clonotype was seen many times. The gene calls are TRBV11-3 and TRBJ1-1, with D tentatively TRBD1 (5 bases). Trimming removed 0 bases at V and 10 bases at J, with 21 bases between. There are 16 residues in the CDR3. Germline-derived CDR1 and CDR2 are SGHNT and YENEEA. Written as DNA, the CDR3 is TGTGCCAGCAGCTTAGATCCTCTACGGGGGGTCGGCAGAGCTTTCTTT. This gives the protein CASSLDPLRGVGRAFF.

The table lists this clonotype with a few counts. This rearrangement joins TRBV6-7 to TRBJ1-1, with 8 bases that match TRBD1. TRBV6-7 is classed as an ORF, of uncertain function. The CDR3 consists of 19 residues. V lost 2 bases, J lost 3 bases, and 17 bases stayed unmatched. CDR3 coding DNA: TGTGCCAGCAGTTACCACCGGAACCGGGACAGGAGTACTTACACTGAAGCTTTCTTT. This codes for CASSYHRNRDRSTYTEAFF.

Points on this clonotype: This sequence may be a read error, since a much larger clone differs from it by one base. CDR3 in DNA: TGTGCCAGTAGCGAAGGGCAGGGGGCCATCGGCGAGCAGTACTTC. It specifies CASSEGQGAIGEQYF. The rearrangement joins TRBV7-2 to TRBJ2-7, with 8 nucleotides matching TRBD1. Per the germline V gene, CDR1 is SGHTA and CDR2 is FQGNSA. The V and J ends lost 9 bases and 6 bases, in that order; junction bases with no gene match: 16. This CDR3 is 15 amino acids long.

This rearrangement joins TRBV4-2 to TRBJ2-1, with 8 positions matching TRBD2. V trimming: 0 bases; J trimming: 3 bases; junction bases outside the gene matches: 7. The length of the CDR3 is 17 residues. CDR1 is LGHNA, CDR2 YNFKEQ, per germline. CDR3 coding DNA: TGTGCCAGCAGCCAAGATCCCCCAGCGGGAGACTACAATGAGCAGTTCTTC. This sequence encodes CASSQDPPAGDYNEQFF.

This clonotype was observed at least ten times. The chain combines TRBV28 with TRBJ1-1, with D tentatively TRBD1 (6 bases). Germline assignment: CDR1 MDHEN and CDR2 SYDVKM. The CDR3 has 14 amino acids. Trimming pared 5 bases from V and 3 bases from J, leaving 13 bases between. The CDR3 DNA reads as TGTGCCAGCAGTCGCAGGGGTAGGTACACTGAAGCTTTCTTT. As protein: CASSRRGRYTEAFF.